Shown below are 2 T cell receptor beta chains from a single sample sequenced in a study of blood T cell repertoires in COVID-19. TCRdb's table, derived via immunoSEQ multiplex PCR, lists solely in-frame clones and lacks some. The sample lists 60,000 to 65,000 clones, around nine tenths occurring once. Sequencing was carried out using peripheral blood. The receptors stem from an elderly woman with active COVID-19.

The chain couples TRBV3-1 (or the pseudogene TRBV3-2) to TRBJ2-3, with 9 bases identical to TRBD1. CDR3 length: 15 amino acids. Germline-derived CDR1 and CDR2 are LGHDT and YNNKEL (reference sequence). The V gene end was trimmed by 2 bases and the J gene end by 6 bases; junction bases not matched to a gene: 6. CDR3 nucleotide sequence: TGTGCCAGCAGCCAAACGACAGGGGGTGGGGATACGCAGTATTTT. Its translation is CASSQTTGGGDTQYF.

The chain is built from TRBV18 and TRBJ2-7; possibly TRBD1 for D (5 bases). CDR1 and CDR2 from the germline V gene are KGHSH and LQKENI. This CDR3 spans 15 amino acids. With 3 bases removed from V and 0 bases from J, the gap between germline ends came to 12 bases. CDR3 in amino acids: CASSPTGTFSYEQYV. Written as DNA, the CDR3 is TGTGCCAGCTCACCCACAGGCACTTTCTCCTACGAGCAGTACGTC.